The source of this TCR beta chain is a study of OX40 agonist ivuxolimab in advanced cancers. Study at large: The patients received ivuxolimab by intravenous route every 2 weeks at 0.01 to 10 mg/kg.

The CDR3 loop spans 16 amino acids. CDR1 and CDR2 from the germline V gene are SGHTA and FQGNSA. V shed 3 bases and J 4 bases; nucleotides not matched to a gene: 9. Profiling relied on immunoSEQ multiplex PCR, and the TCRdb table lists in-frame clones only, not all of them. The sample contains some 12,000 clones, under 75% of which appear only once. This TCR was recovered from an adult with an advanced solid tumor such as melanoma, head and neck, liver or kidney cancer. The chain couples TRBV7-2 to TRBJ2-7; 10 nucleotides line up with TRBD1. Sequencing was performed on CD4+ or CD8+ T cells sorted from blood, taken in a trial of the OX40 agonist ivuxolimab. The CDR3 protein is CASSFPPTGGIYEQYF. In DNA form, the CDR3 reads TGTGCCAGCAGCTTCCCCCCGACAGGGGGCATATACGAGCAGTACTTC.